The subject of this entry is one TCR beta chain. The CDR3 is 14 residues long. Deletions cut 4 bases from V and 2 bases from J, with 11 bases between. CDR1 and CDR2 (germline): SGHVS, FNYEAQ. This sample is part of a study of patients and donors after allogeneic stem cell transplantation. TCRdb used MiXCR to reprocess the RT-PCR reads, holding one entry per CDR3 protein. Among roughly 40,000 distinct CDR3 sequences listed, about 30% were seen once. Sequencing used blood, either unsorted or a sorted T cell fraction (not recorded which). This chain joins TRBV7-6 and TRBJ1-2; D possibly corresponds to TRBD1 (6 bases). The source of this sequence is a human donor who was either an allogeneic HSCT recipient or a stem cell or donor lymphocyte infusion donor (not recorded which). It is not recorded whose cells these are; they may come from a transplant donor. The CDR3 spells CASSWGRGNYGYTF. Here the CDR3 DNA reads TGTGCCAGCAGCTGGGGGCGGGGGAACTATGGCTACACCTTC.